This TCR beta chain emerged from a study of T cells in localized non-small cell lung cancer. General observations from the study: Appearances in adjacent lung were noted for a median about 60 of the top 100 tumor clones. Maximal T cell clonality occurred in uninvolved adjacent lung, with tumor ranking below it. Sequencing was limited to one tumor region, leaving the possibility of heterogeneity open. Among blood samples, higher T cell density accompanied longer overall survival.

The repertoire was sequenced with immunoSEQ multiplex PCR; TCRdb's copy has only in-frame clones and lacks some. This table has under 100,000 clones, more than 75% appearing once. In regard to this clone: Its antigen is unidentified.

CDR3 size: 18 residues. CDR1 is SEHNR, CDR2 FQNEAQ, per germline (reference sequence). J lost 4 bases, V lost 5 bases, and 14 bases had no gene match. The chain uses TRBV7-9 and TRBJ1-2; 12 bases match TRBD1. The source was peripheral blood, collected before any cancer treatment. The TCR sequence derives from a woman between 40 and 69 years old with stage I squamous cell lung carcinoma. Here the CDR3 DNA reads TGTGCCAGCAGCGGGACCCGGGACAGGGGGCCCCTTAGCTATGGCTACACCTTC. Translated: CASSGTRDRGPLSYGYTF.